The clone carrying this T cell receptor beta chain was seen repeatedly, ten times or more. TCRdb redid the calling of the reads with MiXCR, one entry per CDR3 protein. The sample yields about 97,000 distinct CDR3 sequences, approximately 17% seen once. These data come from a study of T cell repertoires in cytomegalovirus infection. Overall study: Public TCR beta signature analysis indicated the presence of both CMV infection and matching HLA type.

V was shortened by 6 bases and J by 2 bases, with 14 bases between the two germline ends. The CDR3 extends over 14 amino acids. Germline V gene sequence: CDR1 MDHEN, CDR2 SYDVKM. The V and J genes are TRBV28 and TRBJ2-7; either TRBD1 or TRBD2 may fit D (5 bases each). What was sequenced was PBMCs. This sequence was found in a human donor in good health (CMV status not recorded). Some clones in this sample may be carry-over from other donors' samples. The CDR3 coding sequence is TGTGCCAGCAGCTACCGGGACGGACCCTACGAGCAGTACTTC. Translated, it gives CASSYRDGPYEQYF.